This T cell receptor (beta chain) was profiled in a study of a mutant IDH1 vaccine in newly diagnosed glioma. Study-level information: Eight vaccinations went to patients in weeks 1, 3, 5, 7, 11, 15, 19, 23. Following radiotherapy alone, or alongside temozolomide cycles, vaccination was started after an interval of 4-6 weeks. Therapy received beforehand was radiotherapy, temozolomide, or both, with most patients given both.

Sample time point: week 11, during vaccination. Each dose of the vaccine consisted of 300 ug of mutant IDH1 20-mer peptide, with topical imiquimod. Study-wide results and caveats: Changes in top peripheral clonotypes did not appear linked to pseudoprogression.

Generated by immunoSEQ multiplex PCR, the TCRdb table keeps only in-frame clones and is missing some. The data hold 40,000 or so clones, with roughly 84% observed a single time. The CDR3 sequence is 15 residues long. V shed 4 bases and J shed 5 bases, with 15 bases lying between them. Germline CDR1 and CDR2: SGHRS and YFSETQ. In the case of this clone: Its antigen is as yet unknown.

The source material was PBMCs, sampled from a glioma patient whose treatment included an IDH1 peptide vaccine. The chain employs TRBV5-1 and TRBJ1-4; TRBD1 is a possible D gene (5 bases). The origin of this receptor is a man in his forties with glioma. This CDR3 is CASSGMGTVNEKLFF. Here the CDR3 DNA reads TGCGCCAGCAGCGGAATGGGGACGGTGAATGAAAAACTGTTTTTT. The full variable domain, with the rest looked up from reference TRBV5-1 and TRBJ1-4, is KAGVTQTPRYLIKTRGQQVTLSCSPISGHRSVSWYQQTPGQGLQFLFEYFSETQRNKGNFPGRFSGRQFSNSRSEMNVSTLELGDSALYLCASSGMGTVNEKLFFGSGTQLSVL.